The T cell receptor beta chain described here comes from a study of T cells in Graves' hyperthyroidism and ophthalmopathy. The ends lost 3 bases at V and 8 bases at J; junction bases unmatched: 3. Germline V gene data show CDR1 as MNHNS and CDR2 as SASEGT. This CDR3 contains 14 residues. This clonotype was seen many times. TCR beta CDR3 region amplification was performed from RNA transcripts. Initially, a first-round RT-PCR of the TCR CDR3 employed the HTBI primer set. From the multiplex PCR reads, TCRdb called clonotypes with MiXCR, one entry per CDR3 protein. This table holds about 640,000 distinct CDR3 sequences, more than 20% found once.

Sample: blood. The receptor was isolated from a man aged 30-40 years with Graves' ophthalmopathy. The V gene is TRBV6-1, the J gene TRBJ1-4, with TRBD1 matching 10 bases. The DNA for the CDR3 is TGTGCCAGCAGTGACCGGGACAGGGGCGAAAAACTGTTTTTT. Translation gives CASSDRDRGEKLFF.